The 5 T cell receptor beta chains presented below share a single source sample, sequenced in a study of blood T cell repertoires in COVID-19. Measured with immunoSEQ multiplex PCR; TCRdb has only the in-frame clones, and not every one. The data contain approximately 50,000 clones, about 82% of them singletons. Sequencing used peripheral blood. These receptors were taken from a human donor in a cohort sampled during active COVID-19.

V is TRBV5-1 and J is TRBJ1-3; D gene uncertain. V dropped 0 bases and J dropped 2 bases, with 12 bases sitting between them. The length of the CDR3 is 16 residues. Germline loops: CDR1 SGHRS, CDR2 YFSETQ. Here the CDR3 reads CASSLAQQSTGNTIYF. The DNA of the CDR3 is TGCGCCAGCAGCTTGGCCCAACAGTCCACTGGAAACACCATATATTTT.

This clone was counted once. This chain links TRBV19 with TRBJ1-6; TRBD1 might be the D (6 bases). CDR3 length: 14 residues. Germline V gene data show CDR1 as LNHDA and CDR2 as SQIVND (reference sequence). V shed 4 bases and J shed 10 bases, with 14 bases lying between them. CDR3 DNA: TGTGCCAGTAGTACCACAGGGAAGATGTCACCCCTCCACTTT. It encodes CASSTTGKMSPLHF.

V and J are TRBV6-2 or TRBV6-3 and TRBJ2-7, with TRBD2 identical over 15 bases. The CDR3 length is 16 residues. CDR1 MNHEY and CDR2 SVGEGT come from the germline V gene. V gave up 6 bases and J gave up 1 base; unmatched junction bases: 4. The DNA for the CDR3 is TGTGCCAGCAGCGCGGGACTAGCGGGGGGATCCTACGAGCAGTACTTC. It encodes CASSAGLAGGSYEQYF.

The CDR3 here is CASSLGVDGNQPQHF. DNA of the CDR3: TGCGCCAGCAGCTTAGGGGTAGACGGAAATCAGCCCCAGCATTTT. This chain links TRBV5-1 with TRBJ1-5, with TRBD1 as a possible D gene (5 bases). The CDR3 runs 15 residues. The germline CDR1 and CDR2 sequences are SGHRS and YFSETQ. V was cut by 2 bases and J by 4 bases, with 13 bases left in between.

J is TRBJ1-2 and V is TRBV27; a possible D gene is TRBD1 (5 bases). V was trimmed by 4 bases and J by 4 bases, leaving 10 bases between them. Germline CDR1 reads MNHEY; CDR2 reads SMNVEV (reference sequence). This CDR3 comprises 13 residues. CDR3 DNA: TGTGCCAGCAGTTGGGGGGGAGGCTATGGCTACACCTTC. This translates into CASSWGGGYGYTF.